These 20 T cell receptor beta chains originate from one sample sequenced in a study of cytomegalovirus exposure and HLA in healthy donors. The PCR was carried out with 60 Vbeta primers and 13 Jbeta primers. Sequenced by immunoSEQ multiplex PCR; TCRdb stores in-frame clones only, minus some. This sample contains about 96,000 clones. Input material: PBMCs. The receptors come from a woman under 40 in good health and CMV-seronegative.

This chain uses TRBV5-8 with TRBJ1-2, with D unresolved. Trimming removed 0 bases at V and 0 bases at J, with 9 bases between. This CDR3 contains 15 residues. Germline lookup yields CDR1 SGHTS and CDR2 YDEGEE. The CDR3 DNA reads as TGTGCCAGCAGCTTGGCGGGTTGGTCTAACTATGGCTACACCTTC. It is translated as CASSLAGWSNYGYTF.

J is TRBJ2-2 and V is TRBV27, with D maybe TRBD2 (6 bases). The CDR3 is made up of 16 amino acids. Per the germline V gene, CDR1 is MNHEY and CDR2 is SMNVEV (reference sequence). V dropped 1 base and J dropped 0 bases, with 9 bases sitting between them. The CDR3: CASSLWGVANTGELFF. CDR3 DNA: TGTGCCAGCAGTTTATGGGGGGTCGCGAACACCGGGGAGCTGTTTTTT.

V gene TRBV9 combines with J gene TRBJ2-5, with a possible D match to TRBD2 (6 bases). This CDR3 comprises 13 residues. In germline, CDR1 is SGDLS, CDR2 YYNGEE. V was cut by 3 bases and J by 5 bases, with 11 bases left in between. This CDR3 is CASSGTTRETQYF. The CDR3 DNA reads TGTGCCAGCAGCGGGACTACTCGGGAGACCCAGTACTTC. Combining the CDR3 with reference TRBV9 and TRBJ2-5 gives the whole variable domain DSGVTQTPKHLITATGQRVTLRCSPRSGDLSVYWYQQSLDQGLQFLIQYYNGEERAKGNILERFSAQQFPDLHSELNLSSLELGDSALYFCASSGTTRETQYFGPGTRLLVL.

The gene calls are TRBV23-1 and TRBJ1-1; TRBD1 matches 8 bases. TRBV23-1 is filed as an ORF, its function uncertain. The V segment lost 6 bases and the J segment 4 bases; nucleotides outside the gene matches: 13. This CDR3 comprises 16 residues. CDR3 loop: CASSTRTGCEATEAFF. DNA of the CDR3: TGCGCCAGCAGCACTCGGACAGGGTGTGAGGCCACTGAAGCTTTCTTT.

The rearrangement joins TRBV7-2 to TRBJ1-2; 8 bases map to TRBD1. Germline V gene lookup returns CDR1 SGHTA and CDR2 FQGNSA. The CDR3 is 15 amino acids. V lost 2 bases, J lost 2 bases, and 4 bases stayed unmatched. The CDR3 nucleotides are TGTGCCAGCAGCTTACGGAGACAGGGGAACTATGGCTACACCTTC. It is translated as CASSLRRQGNYGYTF. The complete variable domain, with remaining parts taken from reference TRBV7-2 and TRBJ1-2, reads GAGVSQSPSNKVTEKGKDVELRCDPISGHTALYWYRQSLGQGLEFLIYFQGNSAPDKSGLPSDRFSAERTGGSVSTLTIQRTQQEDSAVYLCASSLRRQGNYGYTFGSGTRLTVV.

The chain is built from TRBV11-1 and TRBJ2-1; TRBD1 agrees at 7 bases. The CDR3 contains 15 residues. With V trimmed by 1 base and J by 3 bases, 3 bases remained unmatched. Germline V lookup: CDR1 SGHAT, CDR2 FQDESV (reference sequence). The DNA of the CDR3 is TGTGCCAGCAGCTTAGGAGGGACAGTCTACAATGAGCAGTTCTTC. It is translated as CASSLGGTVYNEQFF.

The chain recombines TRBV20-1 with TRBJ2-7; D is undetermined. The V end was cut by 3 bases, the J end by 1 base, with 4 bases between. Germline lookup yields CDR1 DFQATT and CDR2 SNEGSKA (reference sequence). This CDR3 is 11 amino acids long. The CDR3 protein is CSASLSYEQYF. The DNA for the CDR3 is TGCAGTGCTAGTCTATCCTACGAGCAGTACTTC.

The rearrangement links TRBV7-9 to TRBJ1-2, with 9 bases matching TRBD1. V was clipped by 5 bases and J by 8 bases; unmatched bases: 15. The CDR3 has 16 residues. The germline V gene has CDR1 SEHNR and CDR2 FQNEAQ (reference sequence). CDR3 in amino acids: CASSRTGGMGWSGYTF. CDR3 sequence (DNA): TGTGCCAGCAGCAGAACAGGGGGCATGGGATGGAGCGGCTACACCTTC.

The chain has TRBV25-1 and TRBJ2-3, with 7 bases fitting TRBD1. The CDR3 runs to 15 residues. Germline V gene lookup returns CDR1 MGHDK and CDR2 SYGVNS. The V gene end was trimmed by 5 bases and the J gene end by 4 bases; junction bases not matched to a gene: 9. CDR3 sequence: CASSPATGVADTQYF. In DNA form, the CDR3 reads TGTGCCAGCAGTCCAGCCACAGGGGTGGCAGATACGCAGTATTTT.

V usage is TRBV6-1 and J usage is TRBJ1-5; D not certain. CDR1 is MNHNS, CDR2 SASEGT, per germline. The CDR3 has 11 amino acids. V lost 9 bases and J 6 bases, leaving 9 bases between the germline ends. The CDR3 sequence: CASGGFQPQHF. CDR3 DNA sequence: TGTGCCAGTGGAGGGTTTCAGCCCCAGCATTTT.

A remark on this clone: Relative to the germline gene, one junction end is altered; a read error may explain this. This specimen includes other DNA sequences encoding the same CDR3. The J gene is TRBJ1-2, the V gene TRBV28, with unresolved D. CDR1 is MDHEN, CDR2 SYDVKM, per germline. This CDR3 comprises 14 residues. The CDR3 loop is CASSLSLSNYGYTF. The CDR3, as DNA: TGCGCCAGCAGTTTATCGCTCAGTAACTATGGCTACACCTTC.

The rearrangement joins TRBV18 to TRBJ2-7; TRBD1 agrees at 10 bases. The J segment lost 6 bases and the V segment lost 8 bases, leaving 13 bases of the junction unmatched. Germline loops: CDR1 KGHSH, CDR2 LQKENI. The CDR3 has 15 residues. CDR3 coding DNA: TGTGCCAGCCAGAAGACCGGGACAGGGGTGGCCGAGCAGTACTTC. Translating it yields CASQKTGTGVAEQYF.

The gene calls are TRBV5-6 and TRBJ1-4; tentatively, D is TRBD1 (6 bases). V dropped 2 bases and J dropped 8 bases, with 13 bases sitting between them. The CDR3 spans 14 residues. CDR1 SGHDT and CDR2 YYEEEE come from the germline V gene. The CDR3 loop is CASSFMNRAEKLFF. CDR3 in DNA: TGTGCCAGCAGCTTTATGAACAGGGCAGAAAAACTGTTTTTT.

V usage is TRBV9 and J usage is TRBJ2-5; 9 bases are a match to TRBD2. J was trimmed by 4 bases and V by 1 base; bases with no gene match: 8. In germline, CDR1 is SGDLS, CDR2 YYNGEE. The CDR3 sequence is 16 residues long. CDR3 nucleotides: TGTGCCAGCAGCGTAAGCGGGGGGCTAAATGGAGAGACCCAGTACTTC. Translation gives CASSVSGGLNGETQYF.

Worth noting for this clone: Other nucleotide sequences from this sample produce the same CDR3. The DNA for the CDR3 is TGTGCCAGTAGTATAGGACAGAACACCGGGGAGCTGTTTTTT. It is translated as CASSIGQNTGELFF. The chain uses TRBV19 and TRBJ2-2, with D unresolved. V was cut by 1 base and J by 1 base, with 4 bases left in between. The CDR3 is 14 residues long. Germline lookup yields CDR1 LNHDA and CDR2 SQIVND (reference sequence).

The CDR3 loop is CASSWDRGQSDTQYF. Written as DNA, the CDR3 is TGTGCCAGCAGTTGGGACAGGGGGCAGTCTGATACGCAGTATTTT. This chain joins TRBV27 and TRBJ2-3, with TRBD1 identical over 12 bases. Unmatched junction bases numbered 5, after V lost 4 bases and J lost 6 bases. Germline V lookup: CDR1 MNHEY, CDR2 SMNVEV (reference sequence). This CDR3 is built from 15 residues.

The J gene is TRBJ1-1, the V gene TRBV6-6; D possibly corresponds to TRBD1 (6 bases). The CDR3 loop spans 14 amino acids. Trimming took off 11 bases at V and 1 base at J, with 17 bases between the two ends. Looked up from germline, CDR1 is MNHNY and CDR2 is SVGAGI (reference sequence). The CDR3 protein is CAGFRGRGNTEAFF. CDR3 nucleotides: TGTGCCGGCTTTAGGGGGAGAGGGAACACTGAAGCTTTCTTT.

The V call is TRBV6-1, the J call TRBJ1-4, with a weak D call TRBD1 (5 bases). Germline V gene lookup returns CDR1 MNHNS and CDR2 SASEGT. V gave up 4 bases and J gave up 4 bases, with 10 bases separating them. CDR3 length equals 14 residues. This CDR3 is CASSVGQGNEKLFF. Written as DNA, the CDR3 is TGTGCCAGCAGTGTTGGGCAGGGTAATGAAAAACTGTTTTTT.

This chain joins TRBV19 and TRBJ2-1; 8 positions agree with TRBD1. Germline trimming cut 1 base from V and 13 bases from J; bases unmatched to any gene: 6. This CDR3 is 13 amino acids long. The germline V gene has CDR1 LNHDA and CDR2 SQIVND (reference sequence). CDR3 sequence (DNA): TGTGCCAGTAGTATAGGTACAGGGGGATTCCAGTTCTTC. Protein product: CASSIGTGGFQFF. Full variable domain (remainder filled in from reference TRBV19 and TRBJ2-1): DGGITQSPKYLFRKEGQNVTLSCEQNLNHDAMYWYRQDPGQGLRLIYYSQIVNDFQKGDIAEGYSVSREKKESFPLTVTSAQKNPTAFYLCASSIGTGGFQFFGPGTRLTVL.

This chain links TRBV27 with TRBJ2-2; the match to TRBD1 covers 7 bases. This CDR3 spans 15 amino acids. The germline gives CDR1 MNHEY, CDR2 SMNVEV (reference sequence). The ends lost 1 base at V and 4 bases at J; junction bases unmatched: 3. The CDR3 loop is CASSLLGTATGELFF. CDR3 nucleotides: TGTGCCAGCAGTTTATTAGGGACAGCCACCGGGGAGCTGTTTTTT.